This paragraph reports one T cell receptor beta chain. The sample contains more than one DNA sequence encoding this CDR3. This sample is part of a study of blood T cell repertoires in COVID-19. Study background: Italy, Spain and the United States were the sources of the convalescent and acute COVID-19 samples. The cDNA or gDNA used as material had been derived from T cells, B-cell-depleted T cells, or PBMCs.

The germline V gene encodes CDR1 SGHRS and CDR2 YFSETQ. The length of the CDR3 is 14 residues. Trimming took off 3 bases at V and 0 bases at J, with 8 bases between the two ends. Original analysis: Reference gene primers were amplified, and this amplification served to estimate nucleated cell counts. Here immunoSEQ multiplex PCR was the method, and the copy in TCRdb shows in-frame clones only, minus some. V and J calls and clone size are as listed in that table; D and trimming were resolved from the DNA. The repertoire holds around 450,000 clones, with 75% to 90% as singletons. The clonotype originates from a woman under 40 with acute or convalescent COVID-19. The sequenced sample consisted of peripheral blood. The rearrangement links TRBV5-1 to TRBJ2-3, with TRBD2 as a possible D gene (6 bases). The chain's CDR3 is CASSSGGSTDTQYF. CDR3 sequence (DNA): TGCGCCAGCAGCTCCGGGGGTAGCACAGATACGCAGTATTTT.